These 23 T cell receptor beta chains were sequenced from one sample in a study of regulatory T cells in long-lasting Graves disease. Library construction for TCR beta used iRepertoire HTBI primers and Arm-PCR of CDR3 regions. One entry per CDR3 protein results from TCRdb running MiXCR on the multiplex PCR reads. The table lists hundreds of thousands of distinct CDR3 sequences, less than 25% of them singletons, with 7.8% in the top ten. Time point specified: persistent/refractory GD, antithyroid drugs over 5 years with positive TRAb. Preparation of the TCR library used RNA extracted from PBMCs. This specimen was peripheral blood mononuclear cells (PBMCs), taken when the disease was refractory, from a patient treated with antithyroid drugs. The receptors stem from a female donor with Graves disease.

The chain is built from TRBV5-4 and TRBJ2-7; 7 nucleotides align to TRBD1. V shed 6 bases, J shed 4 bases, and the junction held 7 bases outside the gene matches. Germline values: CDR1 SGHNT, CDR2 YYREEE (reference sequence). The CDR3 has 13 residues. CDR3 region: CASTVRGLYEQYF. In DNA form, the CDR3 reads TGTGCCAGCACCGTCAGGGGGTTATACGAGCAGTACTTC.

A note on this clonotype: One base away lies a much larger clone, so this may be a sequencing read error. The chain is built from TRBV11-2 and TRBJ2-2; D gene uncertain. Trimming took off 4 bases at V and 6 bases at J, with 9 bases between the two ends. Germline CDR1 reads SGHAT; CDR2 reads FQNNGV. This CDR3 region has 13 residues. CDR3: CASSSVRPGELFF. DNA for the CDR3: TGTGCCAGCAGCTCTGTCCGCCCCGGGGAGCTGTTTTTT. The whole variable domain, remainder taken from reference TRBV11-2 and TRBJ2-2, is EAGVAQSPRYKIIEKRQSVAFWCNPISGHATLYWYQQILGQGPKLLIQFQNNGVVDDSQLPKDRFSAERLKGVDSTLKIQPAKLEDSAVYLCASSSVRPGELFFGEGSRLTVL.

This clonotype was picked up many times. This rearrangement joins TRBV27 to TRBJ2-5; no definite D call. CDR1 is MNHEY, CDR2 SMNVEV, per germline (reference sequence). Between the trimmed V and J ends, which lost 6 bases and 3 bases, there was a span of 11 bases. CDR3 size: 13 residues. CDR3 sequence reads: CASSFWGKETQYF. CDR3 DNA sequence: TGTGCCAGCAGCTTTTGGGGAAAAGAGACCCAGTACTTC.

This clonotype was detected many times. This chain joins TRBV7-2 and TRBJ2-5; 9 bases align to TRBD1. This CDR3 has 19 amino acids. CDR1 and CDR2 (germline): SGHTA, FQGNSA. J lost 2 bases, V lost 3 bases, and 16 bases had no gene match. CDR3 in amino acids: CASSFKTGGFLEKQETQYF. The CDR3 DNA reads as TGTGCCAGCAGCTTTAAAACAGGGGGCTTCCTGGAAAAACAAGAGACCCAGTACTTC.

The chain is built from TRBV7-9 and TRBJ2-7; 8 bases fit TRBD2. J lost 4 bases, V lost 4 bases, and 9 bases had no gene match. The CDR3 covers 15 residues. Germline lookup yields CDR1 SEHNR and CDR2 FQNEAQ (reference sequence). CDR3 in DNA: TGTGCCAGCAGCTCCGTCGGGGGGGCGCAATACGAGCAGTACTTC. It codes for CASSSVGGAQYEQYF.

This clonotype showed up just once. V gene TRBV13 combines with J gene TRBJ2-5; 7 bases line up with TRBD1. CDR1 is PRHDT and CDR2 is FYEKMQ in the germline V gene (reference sequence). The CDR3 is 14 amino acids. J was trimmed by 1 base and V by 5 bases; bases with no gene match: 4. CDR3 coding DNA: TGTGCCAGCAGCCTTCGACAGGGCCAAGAGACCCAGTACTTC. Translated, it gives CASSLRQGQETQYF.

V and J are TRBV24-1 and TRBJ2-1; possibly TRBD1 or TRBD2 for D (5 bases each). Germline V lookup: CDR1 KGHDR, CDR2 SFDVKD. The CDR3 loop spans 14 amino acids. Trimming shortened V by 4 bases and J by 4 bases, and 10 bases separated the two germline ends. CDR3 nucleotides: TGTGCCACCAGTGACCGGGACCAATACAATGAGCAGTTCTTC. Residues: CATSDRDQYNEQFF.

The chain employs TRBV20-1 and TRBJ1-3; possibly TRBD1 for D (5 bases). The ends were cut back, 3 bases at V and 4 bases at J, with 10 bases in the middle. CDR3 size: 13 residues. Germline values: CDR1 DFQATT, CDR2 SNEGSKA (reference sequence). In DNA form, the CDR3 reads TGCAGTGCTAGGTGGGGGAGAGGAAACACCATATATTTT. The encoded protein is CSARWGRGNTIYF.

This clonotype was seen a few times. The V call is TRBV4-2, the J call TRBJ1-5; D is possibly TRBD1 (6 bases). Trimming removed 0 bases at V and 7 bases at J, with 10 bases between. The CDR3 length is 14 residues. Germline values: CDR1 LGHNA, CDR2 YNFKEQ. This CDR3 reads CASSQDRGWQPQHF. CDR3 nucleotides: TGTGCCAGCAGCCAAGACAGGGGCTGGCAGCCCCAGCATTTT.

The rearrangement joins TRBV6-2 or TRBV6-3 to TRBJ1-1; no reliable D call. V dropped 5 bases and J dropped 2 bases, with 12 bases sitting between them. The CDR3 length is 14 residues. Germline V gives CDR1 MNHEY, CDR2 SVGEGT. Here the CDR3 reads CASSEGWGNTEAFF. The CDR3 bases are TGTGCCAGCAGTGAAGGGTGGGGTAACACTGAAGCTTTCTTT.

The rearrangement joins TRBV2 to TRBJ2-7, with TRBD2 matching 15 bases. With 6 bases clipped from V and 3 bases from J, the junction kept 21 bases outside the gene matches. Germline CDR1 SNHLY, CDR2 FYNNEI. CDR3 size: 21 residues. CDR3 sequence: CASSPMEFGLAGGGFGYEQYF. In nucleotides, the CDR3 is TGTGCCAGCAGCCCCATGGAGTTCGGACTAGCGGGAGGGGGGTTCGGCTACGAGCAGTACTTC.

Remarks on this clonotype: Since a much larger clone is just one base distant, this may be a read error. The J gene is TRBJ1-2, the V gene TRBV6-1, with 7 bases aligning to TRBD1. The CDR3 has 15 amino acids. Trimming removed 5 bases from V and 5 bases from J; junction bases left unmatched: 11. CDR1 MNHNS and CDR2 SASEGT come from the germline V gene. CDR3 amino acids: CASSLRAGGLYGYTF. Here the CDR3 DNA reads TGTGCCAGCAGTCTTCGGGCAGGGGGGCTTTATGGCTACACCTTC.

As regards this clonotype: Just one base apart from a much larger clone, this may be a read error. The chain uses TRBV30 and TRBJ1-5, with D hard to call. The CDR3 is 15 amino acids. Germline V gives CDR1 GTSNPN, CDR2 SVGIG (reference sequence). V dropped 3 bases and J dropped 4 bases, with 16 bases sitting between them. The CDR3 coding sequence is TGTGCCTGGAGGGTAGGTCTTCCGGGGAATCAGCCCCAGCATTTT. Encoded protein: CAWRVGLPGNQPQHF.

This clonotype showed up many times. This chain connects TRBV6-2 or TRBV6-3 to TRBJ2-7; 10 nucleotides align to TRBD2. Germline CDR1 and CDR2: MNHEY and SVGEGT. V trimming: 2 bases; J trimming: 1 base; junction bases outside the gene matches: 5. This CDR3 region has 16 residues. The CDR3 DNA is TGTGCCAGCAGTTACGATAGCGGGAGGCTATCCTACGAGCAGTACTTC. As protein: CASSYDSGRLSYEQYF.

This clonotype turned up a few times. The chain recombines TRBV5-1 with TRBJ2-5; no definite D call. This CDR3 is 14 amino acids long. The germline CDR1 and CDR2 sequences are SGHRS and YFSETQ. Trimming removed 3 bases from V and 7 bases from J, with 16 bases in between. CDR3 sequence: CASSSDQAWGTQYF. As DNA, the CDR3 is TGCGCCAGCAGCTCGGACCAAGCTTGGGGGACCCAGTACTTC.

In its sample, this clonotype was seen many times. The rearrangement uses TRBV20-1 and TRBJ2-5; tentative D call: TRBD1 (6 bases). The CDR3 totals 15 residues. V was pared by 0 bases and J by 4 bases, with 15 bases between. The V gene's germline CDR1 is DFQATT and CDR2 SNEGSKA (reference sequence). The chain's CDR3 is CSARDGGEGRETQYF. CDR3 DNA sequence: TGCAGTGCTAGAGATGGGGGCGAGGGGCGAGAGACCCAGTACTTC.

This clonotype was counted at least ten times. This rearrangement joins TRBV4-1 to TRBJ1-4; D uncertain. Germline loops: CDR1 MGHRA, CDR2 YSYEKL. The CDR3 is 15 residues long. V was pared by 0 bases and J by 5 bases, with 10 bases between. The CDR3 DNA follows: TGCGCCAGCAGCCAAGATGGGGTAGAAAATGAAAAACTGTTTTTT. This encodes CASSQDGVENEKLFF.

The sample holds a few counts of this clonotype. CDR3 amino acids: CAWSVGGMNTEAFF. Here the CDR3 DNA reads TGTGCCTGGAGTGTTGGGGGCATGAACACTGAAGCTTTCTTT. J is TRBJ1-1 and V is TRBV30; tentatively, D is TRBD1 (6 bases). The V gene lost 0 bases and the J gene lost 0 bases, with 8 bases spanning the gap. CDR3 length: 14 amino acids. The V gene's germline CDR1 is GTSNPN and CDR2 SVGIG (reference sequence).

At least ten counts were recorded for this clonotype. The V and J genes are TRBV20-1 and TRBJ2-7, with D uncertain. Germline V gene lookup returns CDR1 DFQATT and CDR2 SNEGSKA (reference sequence). The CDR3 is 13 residues long. Deletions cut 1 base from V and 6 bases from J, with 13 bases between. This CDR3 reads CSARGSQGREQYF. In nucleotides, the CDR3 is TGCAGTGCTAGAGGTTCCCAAGGACGCGAGCAGTACTTC.

In its sample, this clonotype was seen a few times. The chain links TRBV2 to TRBJ2-1; 10 bases line up with TRBD2. J gave up 8 bases and V 6 bases, and 7 bases lay outside the gene matches. The CDR3 contains 14 residues. Per the germline V gene, CDR1 is SNHLY and CDR2 is FYNNEI. CDR3: CASRRRLAGHEQFF. CDR3 in DNA: TGTGCCAGCAGGAGGAGACTAGCGGGCCATGAGCAGTTCTTC. Full variable domain (outside the CDR3, taken from reference TRBV2 and TRBJ2-1): EPEVTQTPSHQVTQMGQEVILRCVPISNHLYFYWYRQILGQKVEFLVSFYNNEISEKSEIFDDQFSVERPDGSNFTLKIRSTKLEDSAMYFCASRRRLAGHEQFFGPGTRLTVL.

A remark on this clonotype: A clone one base away is much larger, so this may be a read error. The chain carries TRBV20-1 and TRBJ1-6, with a weak D call TRBD1 (5 bases). Germline loops: CDR1 DFQATT, CDR2 SNEGSKA (reference sequence). The CDR3 is made up of 15 amino acids. In DNA form, the CDR3 reads TGCGGTGCTAGAGATCGGGGCAGGGCACGTTCACCCCTCCACTTT. Amino acids: CGARDRGRARSPLHF.

The CDR3 coding sequence is TGTGCCAGCAGTGCCATACAGGGGTGGGATACGCAGTATTTT. Amino acids: CASSAIQGWDTQYF. V gene TRBV6-1 combines with J gene TRBJ2-3; 7 bases are a match to TRBD1. Germline loops: CDR1 MNHNS, CDR2 SASEGT. V lost 4 bases, J lost 6 bases, and 7 bases stayed unmatched. This CDR3 has 14 amino acids.

In its sample, this clonotype was seen many times. The rearrangement joins TRBV28 to TRBJ2-5; 13 bases agree with TRBD2. Germline CDR1 and CDR2: MDHEN and SYDVKM. Trimming cost V 6 bases and J 5 bases; bases outside gene matches: 9. The CDR3 runs 16 residues. The CDR3 region has the DNA TGTGCCAGCAGCCCCCGGACTAGCGGGAGTGTGGAGACCCAGTACTTC. Its translation: CASSPRTSGSVETQYF.